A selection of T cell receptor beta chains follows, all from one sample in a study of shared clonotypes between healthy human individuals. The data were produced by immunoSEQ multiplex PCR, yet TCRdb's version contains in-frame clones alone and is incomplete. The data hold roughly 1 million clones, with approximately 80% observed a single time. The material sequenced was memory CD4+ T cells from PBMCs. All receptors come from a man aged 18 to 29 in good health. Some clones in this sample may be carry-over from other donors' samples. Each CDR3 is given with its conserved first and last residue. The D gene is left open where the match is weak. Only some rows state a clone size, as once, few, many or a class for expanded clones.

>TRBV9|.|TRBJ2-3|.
TGTGCCAGCAGCGTCCTAGCGAGCACAGATACGCAGTATTTT
CASSVLASTDTQYF
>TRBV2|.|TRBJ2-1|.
TGTGCCAGCAGTGAAGACAGGGAAGACAATGAGCAGTTCTTC
CASSEDREDNEQFF
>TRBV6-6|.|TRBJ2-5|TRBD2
TGTGCCAGCAGTTCGGGACTAGCGGGAGGGGAGACCCAGTACTTC
CASSSGLAGGETQYF
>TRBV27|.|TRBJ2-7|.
TGTGCCAGCAGTTCCACAGGCTCCTACGAGCAGTACTTC
CASSSTGSYEQYF
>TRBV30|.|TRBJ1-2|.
TGTGCCTGGAGTATCGGGGACTATGGCTACACCTTC
CAWSIGDYGYTF
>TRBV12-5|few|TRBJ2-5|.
TGTGCTAGTGGTTTCGGGGGGCCCCAAGAGACCCAGTACTTC
CASGFGGPQETQYF
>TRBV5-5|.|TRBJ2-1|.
TGTGCCAGCAGCTTGTCCGCCGGGTTTATGGTAGATGAGCAGTTCTTC
CASSLSAGFMVDEQFF
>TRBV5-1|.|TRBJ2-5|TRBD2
TGCGCCAGCAGCCCCCCGGGGGGGGGAGGCCAAGAGACCCAGTACTTC
CASSPPGGGGQETQYF
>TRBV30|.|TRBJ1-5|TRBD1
TGTGCCTGGAGTCCACGGGGGACAGGACCAGTTTCGGGCAATCAGCCCCAGCATTTT
CAWSPRGTGPVSGNQPQHF
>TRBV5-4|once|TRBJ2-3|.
TGTGCCAGCAGCTTGGATCACCCTCAGGCCACAGATACGCAGTATTTT
CASSLDHPQATDTQYF
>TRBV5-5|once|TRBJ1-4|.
TGTGCCAGCAGCTTGGGGAGGGGAGAGGGTGAAAAACTGTTTTTT
CASSLGRGEGEKLFF
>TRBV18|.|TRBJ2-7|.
TGTGCCAGCTCACCTTTGGGGGTTGGGGACGAGCAGTACTTC
CASSPLGVGDEQYF
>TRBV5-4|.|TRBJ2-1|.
TGTGCCAGCAGCCTTCAGGGGGGACCTTCCTACAATGAGCAGTTCTTC
CASSLQGGPSYNEQFF
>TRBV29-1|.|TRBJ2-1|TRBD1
TGCAGCGTCGGGATTCAGAACCGGGACAGGGAGAAAAACAATGAGCAGTTCTTC
CSVGIQNRDREKNNEQFF
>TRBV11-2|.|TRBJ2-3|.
TGTGCCAGCAGCTTTATTCGGGGCAGCACAGATACGCAGTATTTT
CASSFIRGSTDTQYF
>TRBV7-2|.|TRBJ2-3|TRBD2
TGTGCCAGCAGCCCACTAGCGGGCGCCACAGATACGCAGTATTTT
CASSPLAGATDTQYF
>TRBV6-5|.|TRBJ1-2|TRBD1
TGTGCCAGCAGCCAGGGGGGGTACTATGGCTACACCTTC
CASSQGGYYGYTF
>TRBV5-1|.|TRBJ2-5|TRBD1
TGCGCCAGCAGTTACGGGACAGTAGGTCAAGAGACCCAGTACTTC
CASSYGTVGQETQYF
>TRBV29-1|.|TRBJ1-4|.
TGCAGCGTTGACCAGGGAGATGAAAAACTGTTTTTT
CSVDQGDEKLFF
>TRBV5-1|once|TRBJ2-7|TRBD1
TGCGCCAGCAGTAAGAGGGGACAGGACTCCTACGAGCAGTACTTC
CASSKRGQDSYEQYF
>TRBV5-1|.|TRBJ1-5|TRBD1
TGCGCCCTATGTAGACAAACAGGGGCCGGGAACCAGCCCCAGCATTTT
CALCRQTGAGNQPQHF
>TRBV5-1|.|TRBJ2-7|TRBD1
TGCGCCAGCAGCTTGGGACAGACAGGGGGCTCCTACGAGCAGTACTTC
CASSLGQTGGSYEQYF
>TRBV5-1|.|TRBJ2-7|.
TGCGCCAGCAGCTTAACCTCAAGCTCCTACGAGCAGTACTTC
CASSLTSSSYEQYF
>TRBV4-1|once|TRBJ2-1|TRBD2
TGCGCCAGCAGCCAAGAGCCCAGCGGGAGGCAGTTCTTC
CASSQEPSGRQFF
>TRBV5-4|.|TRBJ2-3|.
TGTGCCAGCAGCTTTAGGTCCACTAGCACAGATACGCAGTATTTT
CASSFRSTSTDTQYF